This T cell receptor (beta chain) was recovered during a study of T cells in Graves' hyperthyroidism and ophthalmopathy. Notes on the study in general: Most expanded thyroid clonotypes above 0.001 also appeared in blood.

RNA transcripts provided the source from which TCR beta CDR3 regions were amplified. HTBI primers were employed in a first-round RT-PCR of the TCR CDR3. TCRdb re-derived calls from the multiplex PCR reads in MiXCR, one entry per CDR3 protein. This sample has roughly 750,000 distinct CDR3 sequences; less than 20% occur once, and the top ten carry around 7.7%. Regarding this clonotype: Its antigen is unidentified.

Deletions cut 0 bases from V and 3 bases from J, with 10 bases between. Germline lookup yields CDR1 SGDLS and CDR2 YYNGEE. The CDR3 sequence is 15 residues long. The V and J genes are TRBV9 and TRBJ2-1, with D uncertain. The sample comprised blood. This clonotype was obtained from a man in his late teens or twenties with Graves' hyperthyroidism. The CDR3 sequence is CASSVANGYYNEQFF. The CDR3 bases are TGTGCCAGCAGCGTAGCTAACGGGTACTACAATGAGCAGTTCTTC.